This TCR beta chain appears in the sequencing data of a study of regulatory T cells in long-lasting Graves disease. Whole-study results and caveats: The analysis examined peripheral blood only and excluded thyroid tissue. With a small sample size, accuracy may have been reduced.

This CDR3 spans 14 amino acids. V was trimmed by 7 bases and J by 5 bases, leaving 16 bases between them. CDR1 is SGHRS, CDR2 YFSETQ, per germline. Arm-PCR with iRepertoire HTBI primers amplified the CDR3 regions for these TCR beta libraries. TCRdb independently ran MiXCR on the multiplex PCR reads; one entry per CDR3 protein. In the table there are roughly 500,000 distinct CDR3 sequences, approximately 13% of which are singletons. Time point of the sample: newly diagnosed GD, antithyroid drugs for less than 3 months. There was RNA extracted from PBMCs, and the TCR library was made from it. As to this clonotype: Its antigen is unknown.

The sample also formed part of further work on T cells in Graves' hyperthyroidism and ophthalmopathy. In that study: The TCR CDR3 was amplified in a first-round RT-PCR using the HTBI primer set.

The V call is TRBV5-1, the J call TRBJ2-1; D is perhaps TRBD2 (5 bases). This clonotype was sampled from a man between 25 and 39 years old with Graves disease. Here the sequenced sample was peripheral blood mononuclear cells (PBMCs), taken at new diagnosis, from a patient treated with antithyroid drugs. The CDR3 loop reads CASGSDWENNEQFF. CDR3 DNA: TGCGCCAGCGGCTCGGATTGGGAGAACAATGAGCAGTTCTTC.